This paragraph covers one T cell receptor beta chain sequence. This clonotype was detected only a few times. Its recognized antigen is unknown. Base qualities are not recorded, but no much larger clone differs from it by a single base. The data were obtained in a study of patients and donors after allogeneic stem cell transplantation (dated by TCRdb to about 2020). To prepare the library, RT-PCR was applied. Sequencing relied on a NextSeq 550. TCRdb reworked the public reads: Q25 trimming with fastp, MiXCR clone assembly, productive beta chains retained. Identical CDR3 protein sequences are pooled into one entry, listed with their most common genes and DNA. This sample has 98,000 or so distinct CDR3 sequences in its table, and 35% of those were observed once. The ten biggest clones cover about 27% of the sample. CDR1 and CDR2, per the germline V gene (reference sequence), are PRHDT and FYEKMQ. Trimming accounts for 4 bases at V and 5 bases at J, while the number of junction bases matched to no gene is 11. From cysteine to phenylalanine, the CDR3 is 16 amino acids long. Just the 48-base CDR3 DNA is kept, in frame starting at base 1.

The chain couples TRBV13 to TRBJ2-5, and 9 bases in between align with TRBD2. Sequencing was done on a sample of blood, either unsorted or a sorted T cell fraction (not recorded which). The sequence was obtained from a human donor who was either an allogeneic HSCT recipient or a stem cell or donor lymphocyte infusion donor (not recorded which). It is not recorded whose cells these are; they may come from a transplant donor. CDR3 region: CASSSLAGEPRETQYF. The DNA is TGTGCCAGCAGCTCGTTAGCGGGAGAACCTCGGGAGACCCAGTACTTC.